These T cell receptor beta chains were read from a single sample in a study of blood T cell repertoires in COVID-19. Profiling relied on immunoSEQ multiplex PCR, and the TCRdb table lists in-frame clones only, not all of them. The sample records about 140,000 clones, approximately 80% being singletons. Material for sequencing was peripheral blood. These receptors were collected from an elderly woman with active or convalescent COVID-19. Both conserved end residues are part of each CDR3. A D gene is named only where the DNA matches it firmly. Expanded clones get a size class; other rows say once, few or many, or leave the size out.

>TRBV15|TRBJ2-1|once|TRBD2
TGTGCCACCGCCTGGGGGAGGGGCTTTGGGTCCTACAATGAGCAGTTCTTC
CATAWGRGFGSYNEQFF
>TRBV4-3|TRBJ2-7|NA|TRBD1
TGCGCCAGCAGCCAAAGCCTCCCACAGGGGGGTGGCGAGCAGTACTTC
CASSQSLPQGGGEQYF
>TRBV28|TRBJ2-6|few|NA
TGTGCCAGCAGTTTCCGGGTTGGGGCCAACGTCCTGACTTTC
CASSFRVGANVLTF
>TRBV11-2|TRBJ1-2|few|NA
TGTGCCAGCAGCTTATCGGGTATGCAGGGCTACACCTTC
CASSLSGMQGYTF
>TRBV7-2|TRBJ2-5|NA|TRBD2
TGTGCCAGCAGCTCTCAAGGGACTAGCGGGGGGGTCCCCTCCGGGACCCAGTACTTC
CASSSQGTSGGVPSGTQYF
>TRBV3-1/TRBV3-2|TRBJ2-4|NA|TRBD1
TGTGCCAGCAGTCGACAGGGGTTGGACATTCAGTACTTC
CASSRQGLDIQYF
>TRBV2|TRBJ1-1|few|NA
TGTGCCAGCAGTGAACACATCACTGAAGCTTTCTTT
CASSEHITEAFF
>TRBV18|TRBJ1-1|few|NA
TGTGCCAGCTCACCACAATTGGGCAACACTGAAGCTTTCTTT
CASSPQLGNTEAFF
>TRBV3-1/TRBV3-2|TRBJ1-4|NA|NA
TGTGCCAGCAGCCAATCCCCAGGGCTCTCTGAAAAACTGTTTTTT
CASSQSPGLSEKLFF
>TRBV10-3|TRBJ1-4|once|NA
TGTGCCATCAGTCCTGGACAGCGTGCAACTAATGAAAAACTGTTTTTT
CAISPGQRATNEKLFF
>TRBV5-5|TRBJ2-7|NA|TRBD1
TGTGCCAGCAGCCCCCGGACAGGGGGCAACTACGAGCAGTACTTC
CASSPRTGGNYEQYF
>TRBV6-1|TRBJ2-1|NA|NA
TGTGCCAGCAGTGAAAGGACTTCCTACTACAATGAGCAGTTCTTC
CASSERTSYYNEQFF
>TRBV7-9|TRBJ2-2|NA|TRBD1
TGTGCCAGCAGCTTTATGGGACAGGGGCCCGGGGAGCTGTTTTTT
CASSFMGQGPGELFF